Described below is a single T cell receptor beta chain sequence and its context. Trimming took off 4 bases at V and 2 bases at J, with 11 bases between the two ends. The CDR3 spans 14 residues. The germline V gene encodes CDR1 SGHRS and CDR2 YFSETQ. This record comes from a study of control samples from healthy donors and cancer patients. Profiling relied on immunoSEQ multiplex PCR, and the TCRdb table lists in-frame clones only, not all of them. The sample shows approximately 84,000 clones, 82% of them seen only once. This sequence joins TRBV5-1 and TRBJ2-3, with D perhaps matching TRBD2 (6 bases). Sequenced sample: blood. This clonotype was obtained from a woman aged 60-70 years in good health. The CDR3: CASSPGTLTDTQYF. As DNA, the CDR3 is TGCGCCAGCAGCCCCGGGACTCTCACAGATACGCAGTATTTT.